The rows below give T cell receptor beta chains drawn from one sample of a study of T cell responses to AZD1222 COVID-19 vaccine. Profiling relied on immunoSEQ multiplex PCR, and the TCRdb table lists in-frame clones only, not all of them. The sample lists more than 150,000 clones; more than 70% were seen once. The starting material was peripheral blood, obtained 28 days after the second AZD1222 dose. These receptors originate from an adult who received the AZD1222 COVID-19 vaccine. Each CDR3 is given with its conserved first and last residue. A D gene is named only where the DNA matches it firmly.

>.|TRBV27|TRBJ2-3
CASSQVQADTQYF
>.|TRBV5-8|TRBJ2-2
CASSLVRQSSTGELFF
>.|TRBV28|TRBJ1-2
CAILTGADGYTF
>TRBD2|TRBV4-1|TRBJ2-7
CASSQLLAGGGSRNEQYF
>.|TRBV6-2/TRBV6-3|TRBJ1-1
CASSYLPVQGTEAFF
>.|TRBV5-4|TRBJ2-3
CASSSVGERAGTQYF
>.|TRBV28|TRBJ2-1
CASSAAARRANEQFF
>.|TRBV7-6|TRBJ2-1
CASSLEEGNNEQFF
>.|TRBV3-1/TRBV3-2|TRBJ2-3
CASSPFHKRTTDTQYF
>TRBD1|TRBV6-2/TRBV6-3|TRBJ2-7
CASSYPSQGATSYEQYF
>.|TRBV2|TRBJ2-7
CASRASYLYEQYF
>.|TRBV3-1/TRBV3-2|TRBJ2-1
CASSQGGKRSSYNEQFF
>TRBD1|TRBV19|TRBJ1-2
CASSIRQGDYGYTF
>.|TRBV5-5|TRBJ2-5
CASSLQGRETQYF
>.|TRBV6-5|TRBJ2-3
CASSYGLARTDTQYF
>TRBD2|TRBV6-2/TRBV6-3|TRBJ2-2
CASSTPGGGYGTGELFF
>.|TRBV28|TRBJ1-2
CASSLYARGGYTF
>TRBD1|TRBV10-3|TRBJ2-6
CAISVGDRGSGANVLTF
>TRBD1|TRBV7-9|TRBJ2-6
CASSLAQGEFGANVLTF
>.|TRBV3-1/TRBV3-2|TRBJ2-3
CASSPGTDTDTQYF
>TRBD2|TRBV3-1/TRBV3-2|TRBJ2-1
CASSPRRTSGAYNEQFF
>TRBD2|TRBV7-2|TRBJ2-2
CASSLGLAGVSGELFF
>TRBD1|TRBV4-1|TRBJ2-2
CASSVQGAVNTGELFF
>.|TRBV15|TRBJ2-1
CATSRDPAGKQFF
>.|TRBV6-2/TRBV6-3|TRBJ2-1
CASSSLGRNEQFF
>.|TRBV6-5|TRBJ1-1
CASSPAGNTEAFF
>.|TRBV12-3/TRBV12-4|TRBJ2-7
CASRVGHYEQYF
>TRBD1|TRBV28|TRBJ1-3
CASRSQGDSGNTIYF
>.|TRBV6-5|TRBJ2-7
CASSRDFMVSYEQYF
>.|TRBV7-2|TRBJ2-1
CASSLVSATRVVEQFF
>.|TRBV12-3/TRBV12-4|TRBJ1-2
CASSLTLYGYTF
>.|TRBV7-9|TRBJ1-4
CASSYQGHGEKLFF
>TRBD1|TRBV28|TRBJ1-1
CASNTGVTEAFF
>TRBD2|TRBV30|TRBJ2-7
CAWSVSRRTSGRVYEQYF
>.|TRBV10-3|TRBJ1-2
CAISDEGRANGYTF
>TRBD1|TRBV28|TRBJ2-7
CASRRQGSHEQYF
>TRBD1|TRBV18|TRBJ1-2
CASSPNPQGAVGYTF
>.|TRBV30|TRBJ2-2
CAWSEGPLFFGELFF
>.|TRBV4-2|TRBJ1-2
CASSQVMGGRGDSYGYTF
>TRBD1|TRBV7-2|TRBJ2-2
CASSPTNRGRGGELFF
>.|TRBV29-1|TRBJ1-3
CSVHRDNSGNTIYF
>TRBD1|TRBV28|TRBJ2-7
CASTPSGTGPYEQYF